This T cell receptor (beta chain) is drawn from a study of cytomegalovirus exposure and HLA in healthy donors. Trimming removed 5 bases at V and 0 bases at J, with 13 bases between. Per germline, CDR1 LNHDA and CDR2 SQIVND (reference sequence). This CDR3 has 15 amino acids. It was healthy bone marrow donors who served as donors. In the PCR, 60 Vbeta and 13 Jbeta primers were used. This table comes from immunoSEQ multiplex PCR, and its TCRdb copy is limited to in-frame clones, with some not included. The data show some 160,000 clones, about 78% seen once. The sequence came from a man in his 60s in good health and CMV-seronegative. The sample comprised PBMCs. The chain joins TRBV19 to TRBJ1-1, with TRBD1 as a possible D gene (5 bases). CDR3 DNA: TGTGCCAGTAGTCTGGGCAGGGCCTTGAACACTGAAGCTTTCTTT. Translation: CASSLGRALNTEAFF.